This entry lists 5 T cell receptor beta chains sequenced from one sample in a study of T cells in Graves' hyperthyroidism and ophthalmopathy. Amplification of TCR beta CDR3 regions was performed using RNA transcripts as template. RT-PCR in the first round (using the HTBI primer set) targeted the TCR CDR3. TCRdb used MiXCR to reprocess the multiplex PCR reads, holding one entry per CDR3 protein. Seen here are some 420,000 distinct CDR3 sequences, roughly an eighth observed once, and the top ten hold approximately 5.8%. Sequencing was carried out using blood. These receptors were taken from a woman aged 18-30 years with Graves' hyperthyroidism.

This rearrangement joins TRBV6-4 to TRBJ2-7; D might be TRBD2 (5 bases). Per germline, CDR1 MRHNA and CDR2 SNTAGT. The CDR3 runs 14 residues. V was shortened by 10 bases and J by 2 bases, with 18 bases between the two germline ends. CDR3 sequence (DNA): TGTGCCACCTTAAACTGGTGGGAGCCCTACGAGCAGTACTTC. This encodes CATLNWWEPYEQYF.

This clonotype appeared many times. The rearrangement links TRBV27 to TRBJ2-1; D not resolved. The CDR3 runs to 13 residues. V gave up 0 bases and J gave up 6 bases, with 6 bases separating them. Germline V CDR1 and CDR2: MNHEY, SMNVEV (reference sequence). CDR3 amino acids: CASSLSRVNEQFF. The CDR3 nucleotides are TGTGCCAGCAGTTTATCTCGCGTCAATGAGCAGTTCTTC.

This chain links TRBV20-1 with TRBJ1-4; D is ambiguous. Trimming took 5 bases from V and 7 from J, leaving 8 bases between them. CDR3 length: 11 residues. Germline-derived CDR1 and CDR2 are DFQATT and SNEGSKA (reference sequence). CDR3 sequence (DNA): TGCAGTGCTGACCTAGGTGAAAAACTGTTTTTT. Protein: CSADLGEKLFF.

At least ten counts were recorded for this clonotype. The chain has TRBV5-6 and TRBJ1-2; D may be TRBD1 (5 bases). Germline CDR1 reads SGHDT; CDR2 reads YYEEEE. Trimming removed 2 bases at V and 4 bases at J, with 15 bases between. The CDR3 covers 15 residues. CDR3 nucleotides: TGTGCCAGCAGCTTAGGAGACAGCGGCTTCTATGGCTACACCTTC. It yields the protein CASSLGDSGFYGYTF.

This clonotype came up many times. The gene calls are TRBV12-3 or TRBV12-4 and TRBJ2-4, with D maybe TRBD2 (7 bases). The CDR3 spans 18 residues. The V gene lost 3 bases and the J gene lost 2 bases, with 20 bases spanning the gap. CDR3 sequence (DNA): TGTGCCAGCAGTTTCAGCGGGGTACAGGGACATTCCAAAAACATTCAGTACTTC. This codes for CASSFSGVQGHSKNIQYF.